These 30 T cell receptor beta chains share one sample of origin, sequenced in a study of T cell responses to AZD1222 COVID-19 vaccine. Assay used: immunoSEQ multiplex PCR; TCRdb lists only in-frame clones, some missing. The sample holds around 130,000 clones, around 90% seen once. Here the sequenced sample was peripheral blood, taken on day 0 of AZD1222 vaccination. These receptors were taken from an adult in good health.

This clone was detected only a few times. J is TRBJ2-3 and V is TRBV11-2; D unresolved. Trimming took 6 bases from V and 0 from J, leaving 10 bases between them. The V gene's germline CDR1 is SGHAT and CDR2 FQNNGV. CDR3 size: 14 residues. The CDR3 here is CASSGLGSTDTQYF. CDR3 nucleotide sequence: TGTGCCAGCAGTGGTCTCGGGAGCACAGATACGCAGTATTTT.

The sample holds a few counts of this clone. This sequence joins TRBV5-1 and TRBJ2-7, with no clear D. Germline lookup yields CDR1 SGHRS and CDR2 YFSETQ. The V gene lost 0 bases and the J gene lost 7 bases, with 8 bases spanning the gap. The CDR3 has 12 amino acids. In nucleotides, the CDR3 is TGCGCCAGCAGCTTGGACTTTCATGAGCAGTACTTC. Translation: CASSLDFHEQYF.

The chain has TRBV30 and TRBJ1-5; D not resolved. The CDR3 consists of 14 residues. Germline loops: CDR1 GTSNPN, CDR2 SVGIG (reference sequence). V lost 2 bases and J 0 bases, leaving 8 bases between the germline ends. CDR3 residues: CAWSWTDSNQPQHF. For the CDR3, the DNA is TGTGCCTGGAGTTGGACGGATAGCAATCAGCCCCAGCATTTT. Filled out from reference TRBV30 and TRBJ1-5, the complete variable domain reads SQTIHQWPATLVQPVGSPLSLECTVEGTSNPNLYWYRQAAGRGLQLLFYSVGIGQISSEVPQNLSASRPQDRQFILSSKKLLLSDSGFYLCAWSWTDSNQPQHFGDGTRLSIL.

The V and J genes are TRBV5-4 and TRBJ1-3, with unresolved D. The ends were cut back, 4 bases at V and 0 bases at J, with 11 bases in the middle. The CDR3 extends over 15 amino acids. The germline gives CDR1 SGHNT, CDR2 YYREEE (reference sequence). The CDR3, as DNA: TGTGCCAGCAGCGGCACAGAGTCCTCTGGAAACACCATATATTTT. This gives the protein CASSGTESSGNTIYF.

The rearrangement joins TRBV5-4 to TRBJ2-1; the match to TRBD2 covers 14 bases. This CDR3 is 16 amino acids long. Per the germline V gene, CDR1 is SGHNT and CDR2 is YYREEE (reference sequence). Unmatched junction bases numbered 6, after V lost 3 bases and J lost 7 bases. The DNA for the CDR3 is TGTGCCAGCAGCTGGGGGACTAGCGGGAGAGAGAATGAGCAGTTCTTC. This gives the protein CASSWGTSGRENEQFF.

The genes are TRBV19 and TRBJ2-2; 8 bases agree with TRBD1. Per the germline V gene, CDR1 is LNHDA and CDR2 is SQIVND (reference sequence). This CDR3 comprises 18 residues. V was clipped by 1 base and J by 0 bases; unmatched bases: 7. This chain's CDR3 is CASSIGPLTGANTGELFF. CDR3 nucleotide sequence: TGTGCCAGTAGTATAGGTCCTCTGACAGGGGCGAACACCGGGGAGCTGTTTTTT.

This clone was recorded a few times. The gene calls are TRBV20-1 and TRBJ1-5; D remains ambiguous. CDR3 size: 12 residues. V was cut by 3 bases and J by 7 bases, with 10 bases left in between. The germline CDR1 and CDR2 sequences are DFQATT and SNEGSKA (reference sequence). The CDR3 sequence: CSASKVRQPQHF. DNA for the CDR3: TGCAGTGCTAGTAAGGTCCGGCAGCCCCAGCATTTT.

V usage is TRBV5-1 and J usage is TRBJ1-6; the D gene is possibly TRBD1 (5 bases). Trimming left V 7 bases short and J 7 bases short, with 18 bases between. CDR1 is SGHRS, CDR2 YFSETQ, per germline. The CDR3 consists of 15 residues. The CDR3 DNA reads TGCGCCAGCTCCCCCGTCGAGGGGATCAATTCACCCCTCCACTTT. Protein product: CASSPVEGINSPLHF.

This chain uses TRBV18 with TRBJ1-5; D may be TRBD1 (6 bases). This CDR3 has 14 residues. The germline V gene has CDR1 KGHSH and CDR2 LQKENI. V lost 5 bases and J lost 5, with 13 bases in between. CDR3 nucleotide sequence: TGTGCCAGCTCATCGGACAGCGGGCATCAGCCCCAGCATTTT. Translation: CASSSDSGHQPQHF.

The chain has TRBV12-5 and TRBJ2-1, with a tentative D call TRBD1 (6 bases). Germline loops: CDR1 LGHNT, CDR2 FRNRAP. Trimming cost V 6 bases and J 10 bases, with 13 bases left between them. The CDR3 sequence is 12 residues long. CDR3 amino acids: CASGRTENEQFF. CDR3 bases: TGTGCTAGTGGGCGGACAGAAAACGAGCAGTTCTTC.

This chain joins TRBV7-8 and TRBJ2-4; D uncertain. The CDR3 contains 16 residues. In germline, CDR1 is SGHVS, CDR2 FQNEAQ. The V gene lost 5 bases and the J gene lost 2 bases, with 16 bases spanning the gap. CDR3 loop: CASSPSDVITKNIQYF. The CDR3 coding sequence is TGTGCCAGCAGCCCCTCCGATGTGATAACCAAAAACATTCAGTACTTC.

The chain is built from TRBV5-1 and TRBJ1-4; TRBD1 matches 9 bases. This CDR3 has 17 amino acids. Germline CDR1 is SGHRS and CDR2 is YFSETQ. V was pared by 1 base and J by 7 bases, with 11 bases of the junction left unmatched. The CDR3 loop is CASSLRVADRGGEKLFF. The CDR3 bases are TGCGCCAGCAGCTTGCGGGTGGCGGACAGGGGAGGTGAAAAACTGTTTTTT.

The chain combines TRBV10-1 with TRBJ1-2, with D possibly TRBD1 on 5 matching bases. Trimming took 6 bases from V and 0 from J, leaving 8 bases between them. The CDR3 contains 13 residues. CDR1 is WNHNN, CDR2 SYGVQD, per germline (reference sequence). For the CDR3, the DNA is TGCGCCAGCAGCAAGACAGCTAACTATGGCTACACCTTC. This codes for CASSKTANYGYTF.

This chain joins TRBV10-2 and TRBJ2-3; perhaps D is TRBD1 or TRBD2 (5 bases each). The CDR3 runs to 16 residues. CDR1 is WSHSY and CDR2 is SAAADI in the germline V gene. Trimming took off 2 bases at V and 0 bases at J, with 12 bases between the two ends. The CDR3 coding sequence is TGCGCCAGCAGTGAGACCCCGGGACGGAGCACAGATACGCAGTATTTT. It translates to CASSETPGRSTDTQYF.

CDR3 bases: TGTGCCTGGAGTGTAGGAACCTACAGCGATCAGCCCCAGCATTTT. The encoded protein is CAWSVGTYSDQPQHF. This rearrangement joins TRBV30 to TRBJ1-5, with D hard to call. The CDR3 sequence is 15 residues long. V was pared by 0 bases and J by 5 bases, with 14 bases between. Germline CDR1 and CDR2: GTSNPN and SVGIG (reference sequence).

This chain uses TRBV19 with TRBJ2-3; D perhaps matches TRBD1 (5 bases). There are 13 residues in the CDR3. With 5 bases removed from V and 3 bases from J, the gap between germline ends came to 9 bases. CDR1 and CDR2 from the germline V gene are LNHDA and SQIVND (reference sequence). CDR3 bases: TGTGCCAGTAGTTTGACAGTGACAGATACGCAGTATTTT. Translating it yields CASSLTVTDTQYF.

The chain links TRBV4-2 to TRBJ1-4; no firm D call. V was pared by 4 bases and J by 8 bases, with 20 bases between. Germline V CDR1 and CDR2: LGHNA, YNFKEQ. The CDR3 sequence is 16 residues long. This chain's CDR3 is CASSRDLREGGEKLFF. As DNA, the CDR3 is TGTGCCAGCAGCCGTGACCTCCGGGAGGGAGGAGAAAAACTGTTTTTT.

V is TRBV19 and J is TRBJ2-7, with TRBD1 identical over 9 bases. The length of the CDR3 is 16 residues. Looked up from germline, CDR1 is LNHDA and CDR2 is SQIVND (reference sequence). V dropped 1 base and J dropped 0; count of bases not matched to a gene: 4. The CDR3 reads CASSIGSGQGSYEQYF. Written as DNA, the CDR3 is TGTGCCAGTAGTATAGGCTCGGGACAGGGCTCCTACGAGCAGTACTTC.

The table lists this clone with a count of one. CDR3 protein: CASRGSQNSPLHF. The CDR3 DNA follows: TGTGCCAGCAGGGGCAGTCAGAATTCACCCCTCCACTTT. This chain uses TRBV12-3 or TRBV12-4 with TRBJ1-6; D uncertain. The ends were cut back, 6 bases at V and 7 bases at J, with 10 bases in the middle. The CDR3 spans 13 residues.

The chain links TRBV9 to TRBJ1-1, with TRBD1 matching over 7 bases. With 3 bases clipped from V and 0 bases from J, the junction kept 5 bases outside the gene matches. CDR3 size: 15 residues. CDR1 and CDR2 (germline): SGDLS, YYNGEE. CDR3 residues: CASSERQGMNTEAFF. The CDR3 DNA follows: TGTGCCAGCAGCGAGCGACAGGGTATGAACACTGAAGCTTTCTTT.

The chain couples TRBV7-2 to TRBJ2-5, with 12 bases identical to TRBD2. The CDR3 sequence is 16 residues long. The V gene's germline CDR1 is SGHTA and CDR2 FQGNSA. The trim removed 4 bases at V and 10 bases at J, leaving 13 bases unmatched. In DNA form, the CDR3 reads TGTGCCAGCAGCTCCTGGACTAGCGGGGCGACGAATGGCCAGTACTTC. Protein product: CASSSWTSGATNGQYF. Looking up the rest from reference TRBV7-2 and TRBJ2-5 gives the full variable domain: GAGVSQSPSNKVTEKGKDVELRCDPISGHTALYWYRQSLGQGLEFLIYFQGNSAPDKSGLPSDRFSAERTGGSVSTLTIQRTQQEDSAVYLCASSSWTSGATNGQYFGPGTRLLVL.

V gene TRBV27 combines with J gene TRBJ2-3, with 7 bases identical to TRBD1. CDR3 length: 15 residues. Looked up from germline, CDR1 is MNHEY and CDR2 is SMNVEV (reference sequence). The ends lost 3 bases at V and 1 base at J; junction bases unmatched: 4. This CDR3 reads CASSLGTARTDTQYF. CDR3 in DNA: TGTGCCAGCAGTTTGGGGACAGCTCGCACAGATACGCAGTATTTT.

The chain couples TRBV10-1 to TRBJ2-5; 8 bases are shared with TRBD1. Germline V CDR1 and CDR2: WNHNN, SYGVQD (reference sequence). The length of the CDR3 is 14 residues. V was pared by 5 bases and J by 2 bases, with 4 bases of the junction left unmatched. CDR3 DNA sequence: TGCGCCAGCAGTACCGGGACAGGACAAGAGACCCAGTACTTC. It yields the protein CASSTGTGQETQYF.

CDR3: CSVCNRNQPQHF. The CDR3 bases are TGCAGCGTCTGCAATCGCAATCAGCCCCAGCATTTT. The chain employs TRBV29-1 and TRBJ1-5, with D unclear. Trimming took 6 bases from V and 2 from J, leaving 8 bases between them. The CDR3 runs 12 residues. The V gene's germline CDR1 is SQVTM and CDR2 ANQGSEA.

The CDR3 protein is CSASGAYEQYF. The CDR3 DNA is TGCAGTGCCTCAGGGGCCTACGAGCAGTACTTC. The chain is built from TRBV20-1 and TRBJ2-7; the D gene is possibly TRBD1 (6 bases). Germline values: CDR1 DFQATT, CDR2 SNEGSKA (reference sequence). The CDR3 is made up of 11 amino acids. The V and J ends lost 6 bases and 2 bases respectively, with 8 bases between them.

The chain is built from TRBV5-1 and TRBJ1-2, with 10 bases identical to TRBD1. Germline V gene sequence: CDR1 SGHRS, CDR2 YFSETQ. J gave up 8 bases and V 4 bases, and 5 bases lay outside the gene matches. The CDR3 consists of 13 residues. The chain's CDR3 is CASSPGTGDGYTF. Here the CDR3 DNA reads TGCGCCAGCAGCCCTGGGACAGGGGACGGCTACACCTTC. Looking up the rest from reference TRBV5-1 and TRBJ1-2 gives the full variable domain: KAGVTQTPRYLIKTRGQQVTLSCSPISGHRSVSWYQQTPGQGLQFLFEYFSETQRNKGNFPGRFSGRQFSNSRSEMNVSTLELGDSALYLCASSPGTGDGYTFGSGTRLTVV.

This clone was counted a few times. The V and J genes are TRBV4-1 and TRBJ2-5, with D uncertain. The ends were cut back, 4 bases at V and 4 bases at J, with 10 bases in the middle. The CDR3 covers 13 residues. Germline V gene data show CDR1 as MGHRA and CDR2 as YSYEKL. The CDR3 here is CASSRLLGETQYF. DNA for the CDR3: TGCGCCAGCAGCCGGTTATTAGGAGAGACCCAGTACTTC.

Only a few counts were recorded for this clone. This chain connects TRBV10-1 to TRBJ1-2; 7 bases are a match to TRBD1. With V trimmed by 7 bases and J by 8 bases, 4 bases remained unmatched. The CDR3 loop spans 11 amino acids. Per germline, CDR1 WNHNN and CDR2 SYGVQD (reference sequence). CDR3 residues: CASKLGGGYTF. DNA of the CDR3: TGCGCCAGCAAGTTAGGGGGCGGCTACACCTTC.

The chain joins TRBV30 to TRBJ1-6; no definite D call. Per germline, CDR1 GTSNPN and CDR2 SVGIG (reference sequence). The ends were cut back, 3 bases at V and 3 bases at J, with 9 bases in the middle. CDR3 length: 14 amino acids. The CDR3 region has the DNA TGTGCCTGGAGGTCGAGGGTCTATAATTCACCCCTCCACTTT. This codes for CAWRSRVYNSPLHF.

This clone came up once. CDR3 sequence: CASSPRQGYNQPQHF. The CDR3, as DNA: TGTGCCAGCAGCCCACGACAGGGGTACAATCAGCCCCAGCATTTT. The rearrangement links TRBV7-2 to TRBJ1-5, with 8 positions matching TRBD1. The CDR3 consists of 15 residues. V gave up 5 bases and J gave up 3 bases; unmatched junction bases: 6. The germline CDR1 and CDR2 sequences are SGHTA and FQGNSA.